Below, 32 T cell receptor beta chains from the same sample are listed, as sequenced in a study of blood T cell repertoires in COVID-19. Sequenced by immunoSEQ multiplex PCR; TCRdb stores in-frame clones only, minus some. The sample yields some 130,000 clones, roughly 80% seen once. Input material: peripheral blood. The source is a woman of 80 years or more with acute or convalescent COVID-19.

The J gene is TRBJ1-3, the V gene TRBV5-6, with a tentative D call TRBD1 (6 bases). V lost 4 bases and J lost 0, with 11 bases in between. Germline CDR1 SGHDT, CDR2 YYEEEE. The CDR3 is 15 amino acids. CDR3 region: CASSGGQISGNTIYF. CDR3 nucleotides: TGTGCCAGCAGCGGAGGACAGATCTCTGGAAACACCATATATTTT.

V and J are TRBV5-1 and TRBJ2-5; 8 bases align to TRBD2. This CDR3 has 16 amino acids. CDR1 is SGHRS, CDR2 YFSETQ, per germline. V was pared by 0 bases and J by 2 bases, with 6 bases of the junction left unmatched. DNA of the CDR3: TGCGCCAGCAGCTTGGGCAGCGGGGGAGGTCAAGAGACCCAGTACTTC. Translating it yields CASSLGSGGGQETQYF. Drawing the rest from reference TRBV5-1 and TRBJ2-5, the complete variable domain is KAGVTQTPRYLIKTRGQQVTLSCSPISGHRSVSWYQQTPGQGLQFLFEYFSETQRNKGNFPGRFSGRQFSNSRSEMNVSTLELGDSALYLCASSLGSGGGQETQYFGPGTRLLVL.

In DNA, the CDR3 is TGCAGCGCCCGACAGGGGAATGAGCAGTTCTTC. Translated, it gives CSARQGNEQFF. This chain joins TRBV29-1 and TRBJ2-1; 8 bases line up with TRBD1. From germline, CDR1 is SQVTM and CDR2 ANQGSEA. The CDR3 loop spans 11 amino acids. Losses at the gene ends were 7 bases for V and 7 bases for J; bases not matched to a gene: 3.

In its sample, this clone was seen a few times. V usage is TRBV10-3 and J usage is TRBJ2-3; perhaps TRBD2 as D (7 bases). Germline assignment: CDR1 ENHRY and CDR2 SYGVKD. V was cut by 6 bases and J by 2 bases, with 9 bases left in between. This CDR3 has 13 residues. CDR3 DNA sequence: TGTGCCATCAGGGGGGGGCCCACAGATACGCAGTATTTT. Its protein product is CAIRGGPTDTQYF.

The chain combines TRBV4-3 with TRBJ1-2; 10 bases are a match to TRBD1. The V segment lost 4 bases and the J segment 5 bases; nucleotides outside the gene matches: 7. Germline lookup yields CDR1 LGHNA and CDR2 YSLEER. The CDR3 length is 15 residues. The CDR3 spells CASSPWDRGFYGYTF. CDR3 in DNA: TGCGCCAGCAGCCCGTGGGACAGGGGTTTTTATGGCTACACCTTC.

The rearrangement uses TRBV6-6 and TRBJ1-1; 7 bases line up with TRBD1. CDR1 is MNHNY, CDR2 SVGAGI, per germline (reference sequence). This CDR3 comprises 15 residues. V trimming: 0 bases; J trimming: 4 bases; junction bases outside the gene matches: 5. Here the CDR3 DNA reads TGTGCCAGCAGTTACTCAGGGGGCGCGGGCACTGAAGCTTTCTTT. Amino acid sequence: CASSYSGGAGTEAFF.

The table lists this clone with a count of one. The V gene is TRBV5-1, the J gene TRBJ1-2; 8 bases agree with TRBD1. The CDR3 sequence is 16 residues long. Germline V lookup: CDR1 SGHRS, CDR2 YFSETQ. Trimming took 2 bases from V and 6 from J; bases not matched to a gene: 12. Here the CDR3 DNA reads TGCGCCAGCAGCTTCGGAGATGCGACAGGGGCAGATGGCTACACCTTC. Translated: CASSFGDATGADGYTF.

This chain uses TRBV11-3 with TRBJ2-1, with TRBD2 identical over 16 bases. The J segment lost 10 bases and the V segment lost 4 bases, leaving 7 bases of the junction unmatched. Germline CDR1 is SGHNT and CDR2 is YENEEA. CDR3 length: 16 residues. CDR3 residues: CASSSLGLAGGGEQFF. DNA for the CDR3: TGTGCCAGCAGCTCCCTGGGACTAGCGGGAGGGGGGGAGCAGTTCTTC.

The rearrangement uses TRBV7-9 and TRBJ2-3, with 8 bases identical to TRBD2. V was clipped by 5 bases and J by 4 bases; unmatched bases: 11. The CDR3 extends over 16 amino acids. CDR1 and CDR2 (germline): SEHNR, FQNEAQ (reference sequence). The CDR3 sequence is CASSARGAIPPDTQYF. DNA of the CDR3: TGTGCCAGCAGCGCGCGGGGGGCCATACCCCCAGATACGCAGTATTTT.

In its sample, this clone was seen a few times. The genes are TRBV4-1 and TRBJ2-7; 11 nucleotides line up with TRBD2. Germline V lookup: CDR1 MGHRA, CDR2 YSYEKL. After removal of 4 bases from V and 2 bases from J, the junction contained 7 bases not matched to a gene. The CDR3 contains 16 residues. The CDR3 is CASSLPGTSGTYEQYF. CDR3 bases: TGCGCCAGCAGCCTTCCCGGGACTAGCGGTACCTACGAGCAGTACTTC.

The V gene is TRBV5-6, the J gene TRBJ1-1; 7 bases agree with TRBD1. Germline values: CDR1 SGHDT, CDR2 YYEEEE. V was pared by 0 bases and J by 5 bases, with 10 bases of the junction left unmatched. The CDR3 runs to 16 residues. In nucleotides, the CDR3 is TGTGCCAGCAGCTTGGCCAAACGACAGGGATGGACTGAAGCTTTCTTT. Translated, it gives CASSLAKRQGWTEAFF.

The V call is TRBV7-9, the J call TRBJ1-5; TRBD1 aligns across 9 bases. The germline V gene encodes CDR1 SEHNR and CDR2 FQNEAQ (reference sequence). J was trimmed by 6 bases and V by 1 base; bases with no gene match: 10. The CDR3 is made up of 17 amino acids. CDR3 coding DNA: TGTGCCAGCAGCTTAGGAGAAGACAGGGGGAAGGGTCAGCCCCAGCATTTT. It translates to CASSLGEDRGKGQPQHF.

This clone was recorded only once. This sequence joins TRBV4-3 and TRBJ1-6; no definite D call. The CDR3 extends over 15 amino acids. Trimming cost V 0 bases and J 7 bases, with 10 bases left between them. Germline values: CDR1 LGHNA, CDR2 YSLEER. The CDR3, as DNA: TGCGCCAGCAGCCAAGATGGAGGATTGAATTCACCCCTCCACTTT. Amino acids: CASSQDGGLNSPLHF.

The chain couples TRBV11-2 to TRBJ2-3; TRBD2 matches 10 bases. V was pared by 2 bases and J by 2 bases, with 4 bases of the junction left unmatched. Germline assignment: CDR1 SGHAT and CDR2 FQNNGV. The CDR3 length is 16 residues. The CDR3 protein is CASSLLAGEFTDTQYF. The DNA of the CDR3 is TGTGCCAGCAGCTTACTAGCGGGAGAGTTCACAGATACGCAGTATTTT.

V usage is TRBV23-1 and J usage is TRBJ2-3; the D gene is possibly TRBD2 (6 bases). TRBV23-1 is designated an ORF whose function remains uncertain. Between the trimmed V and J ends, which lost 0 bases and 4 bases, there was a span of 17 bases. The CDR3 sequence is 17 residues long. The chain's CDR3 is CASSQSWGVPTPDTQYF. The CDR3 DNA follows: TGCGCCAGCAGTCAATCGTGGGGGGTCCCAACCCCAGATACGCAGTATTTT.

The genes are TRBV19 and TRBJ2-3; D perhaps matches TRBD2 (5 bases). CDR1 is LNHDA and CDR2 is SQIVND in the germline V gene (reference sequence). The CDR3 is 15 residues long. Trimming left V 7 bases short and J 2 bases short, with 16 bases between. The CDR3 sequence is CASKDKGLATDTQYF. The CDR3 coding sequence is TGTGCCAGTAAAGATAAAGGACTGGCCACAGATACGCAGTATTTT.

The rearrangement joins TRBV5-5 to TRBJ2-3; D unclear. Trimming cost V 4 bases and J 0 bases, with 6 bases left between them. The germline gives CDR1 SGHKS, CDR2 YYEKEE (reference sequence). This CDR3 has 13 amino acids. The CDR3 sequence: CASSHYSTDTQYF. CDR3 bases: TGTGCCAGCAGCCACTATAGCACAGATACGCAGTATTTT.

CDR3 region: CASSLSTVLSSYNEQFF. CDR3 in DNA: TGTGCCAGCAGCTTAAGTACAGTCTTAAGCTCCTACAATGAGCAGTTCTTC. This chain connects TRBV7-9 to TRBJ2-1; no firm D call. Trimming took 2 bases from V and 0 from J, leaving 14 bases between them. Germline V CDR1 and CDR2: SEHNR, FQNEAQ (reference sequence). This CDR3 comprises 17 residues.

The rearrangement links TRBV7-2 to TRBJ2-2; a weak D match, TRBD1 (6 bases). The CDR3 loop spans 16 amino acids. Germline V gene data show CDR1 as SGHTA and CDR2 as FQGNSA. V was clipped by 2 bases and J by 3 bases, with 13 bases between them. The CDR3: CASSLRGSGYTGELFF. CDR3 DNA: TGTGCCAGCAGCTTAAGGGGGTCAGGGTACACCGGGGAGCTGTTTTTT.

This clone was counted a few times. The chain carries TRBV18 and TRBJ2-3, with D perhaps matching TRBD2 (6 bases). Trimming removed 6 bases from V and 0 bases from J, with 13 bases in between. This CDR3 is built from 15 residues. Germline loops: CDR1 KGHSH, CDR2 LQKENI. DNA for the CDR3: TGTGCCAGCTCGGTCTCTAGCGAGAGCACAGATACGCAGTATTTT. It yields the protein CASSVSSESTDTQYF.

The chain employs TRBV3-1 (or the pseudogene TRBV3-2) and TRBJ2-2; 10 bases line up with TRBD1. V dropped 4 bases and J dropped 6; count of bases not matched to a gene: 5. This CDR3 comprises 15 residues. Germline V gene data show CDR1 as LGHDT and CDR2 as YNNKEL (reference sequence). As DNA, the CDR3 is TGTGCCAGCAGCCGCCGGGACAGGGGAGCCGGGGAGCTGTTTTTT. Translating it yields CASSRRDRGAGELFF.

The chain has TRBV19 and TRBJ2-5; the match to TRBD2 covers 9 bases. With 6 bases clipped from V and 4 bases from J, the junction kept 12 bases outside the gene matches. This CDR3 comprises 16 residues. CDR1 is LNHDA, CDR2 SQIVND, per germline (reference sequence). Written as DNA, the CDR3 is TGTGCCAGTAGATCCGGCGGGAGGGGTTCAAGAGAGACCCAGTACTTC. It is translated as CASRSGGRGSRETQYF.

The chain is built from TRBV19 and TRBJ2-7, with 10 bases identical to TRBD2. The CDR3 totals 14 residues. Germline CDR1 reads LNHDA; CDR2 reads SQIVND (reference sequence). Trimming removed 6 bases from V and 5 bases from J; junction bases left unmatched: 7. The CDR3 loop is CASSNTLAGHEQYF. DNA for the CDR3: TGTGCCAGTAGCAACACACTAGCGGGACACGAGCAGTACTTC.

The chain employs TRBV7-2 and TRBJ2-5; TRBD2 matches 7 bases. Germline CDR1 is SGHTA and CDR2 is FQGNSA. The V gene end was trimmed by 3 bases and the J gene end by 3 bases; junction bases not matched to a gene: 4. The CDR3 spans 14 residues. The CDR3 reads CASSLTSREETQYF. The CDR3, as DNA: TGTGCCAGCAGCTTGACTAGCAGAGAAGAGACCCAGTACTTC.

The chain is built from TRBV21-1 and TRBJ2-7; no check of the table's D call, TRBD1, against the DNA was made. TRBV21-1 counts as a pseudogene. The CDR3 is made up of 16 amino acids. CDR3 sequence reads: CAGPGQGTWRSYEQYF. Written as DNA, the CDR3 is TGTGCCGGGCCGGGACAGGGAACTTGGCGGTCCTACGAGCAGTACTTC.

The chain has TRBV5-4 and TRBJ1-6; 7 bases agree with TRBD1. V dropped 1 base and J dropped 6; count of bases not matched to a gene: 7. Germline CDR1 and CDR2: SGHNT and YYREEE (reference sequence). This CDR3 spans 16 amino acids. The CDR3 is CASSLKTGNPNSPLHF. CDR3 DNA: TGTGCCAGCAGCTTGAAGACAGGGAACCCTAATTCACCCCTCCACTTT.

The V gene is TRBV19, the J gene TRBJ1-1, with D tentatively TRBD1 (6 bases). V was trimmed by 11 bases and J by 7 bases, leaving 17 bases between them. Germline V gene sequence: CDR1 LNHDA, CDR2 SQIVND (reference sequence). The CDR3 runs 12 residues. CDR3 protein: CAARDQGHEAFF. The CDR3 bases are TGTGCCGCTAGGGACCAGGGGCATGAAGCTTTCTTT.

The rearrangement joins TRBV4-3 to TRBJ2-5; 7 bases fit TRBD1. This CDR3 comprises 15 residues. The germline CDR1 and CDR2 sequences are LGHNA and YSLEER. With V trimmed by 1 base and J by 8 bases, 10 bases remained unmatched. CDR3 sequence reads: CASSQVFDRDSTQYF. Written as DNA, the CDR3 is TGCGCCAGCAGCCAAGTCTTCGACAGGGATTCTACCCAGTACTTC.

V gene TRBV5-4 combines with J gene TRBJ2-1; TRBD2 agrees at 9 bases. Germline lookup yields CDR1 SGHNT and CDR2 YYREEE (reference sequence). The length of the CDR3 is 16 residues. The junction had 7 bases not matched to a gene; V was cut back by 0 bases and J by 6 bases. CDR3 region: CASSLGGSGSGNEQFF. CDR3 bases: TGTGCCAGCAGCTTGGGGGGTAGCGGGAGTGGCAATGAGCAGTTCTTC.

The rearrangement links TRBV19 to TRBJ2-7; weak D call: TRBD2 (7 bases). The germline CDR1 and CDR2 sequences are LNHDA and SQIVND (reference sequence). Trimming pared 4 bases from V and 2 bases from J, leaving 12 bases between. The CDR3 is made up of 14 amino acids. CDR3 nucleotide sequence: TGTGCCAGTAGTAAAGGGGGGGGAACCTACGAGCAGTACTTC. Translating it yields CASSKGGGTYEQYF.

The V gene is TRBV5-4, the J gene TRBJ1-1; 9 bases are shared with TRBD1. The ends lost 0 bases at V and 5 bases at J; junction bases unmatched: 8. Germline V gene data show CDR1 as SGHNT and CDR2 as YYREEE (reference sequence). The length of the CDR3 is 16 residues. CDR3 region: CASSLAGGTGHTEAFF. CDR3 in DNA: TGTGCCAGCAGCTTGGCCGGCGGGACAGGGCATACTGAAGCTTTCTTT.

CDR3 in amino acids: CASSWDRANYEQYF. The CDR3 region has the DNA TGTGCCAGCAGCTGGGACAGGGCAAACTACGAGCAGTACTTC. J is TRBJ2-7 and V is TRBV7-2; 9 nucleotides match TRBD1. V shed 4 bases, J shed 3 bases, and the junction held 4 bases outside the gene matches. This CDR3 comprises 14 residues. CDR1 is SGHTA and CDR2 is FQGNSA in the germline V gene.